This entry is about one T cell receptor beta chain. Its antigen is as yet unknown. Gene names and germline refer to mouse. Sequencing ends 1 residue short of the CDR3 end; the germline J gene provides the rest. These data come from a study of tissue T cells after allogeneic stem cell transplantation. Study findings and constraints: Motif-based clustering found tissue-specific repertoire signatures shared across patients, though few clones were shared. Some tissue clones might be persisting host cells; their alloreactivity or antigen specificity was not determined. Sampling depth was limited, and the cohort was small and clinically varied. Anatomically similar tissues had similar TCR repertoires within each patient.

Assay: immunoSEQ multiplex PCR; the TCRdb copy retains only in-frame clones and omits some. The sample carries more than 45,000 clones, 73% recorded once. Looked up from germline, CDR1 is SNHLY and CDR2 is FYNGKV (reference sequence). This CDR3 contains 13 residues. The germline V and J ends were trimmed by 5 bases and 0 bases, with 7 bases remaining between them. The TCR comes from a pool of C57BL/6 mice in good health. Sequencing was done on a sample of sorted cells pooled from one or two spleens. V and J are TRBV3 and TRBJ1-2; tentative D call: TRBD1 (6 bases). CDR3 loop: CASSGTTNSDYTF. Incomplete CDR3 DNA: TGTGCCAGCAGCGGGACAACAAACTCCGACTACACC.